This TCR beta chain was sequenced during a study of T cells in Graves' hyperthyroidism and ophthalmopathy. Study-wide results and caveats: Most clonotypes that expanded in the thyroid above 0.001 also showed up in blood. A median about 6 months before onset, the model predicted ophthalmopathy.

A note on this clonotype: The antigen is not known.

The TCR beta CDR3 regions underwent amplification using RNA transcripts as the source. An initial round of RT-PCR targeting the TCR CDR3 relied on the HTBI primer set. TCRdb called the multiplex PCR reads again in MiXCR, with one record for every CDR3 protein. The sample shows 650,000 to 800,000 distinct CDR3 sequences, just under 45% of them seen only once. V lost 3 bases to trimming and J lost 5 bases; unmatched junction nucleotides: 6. The CDR3 runs 14 residues. Germline CDR1 is SGDLS and CDR2 is YYNGEE. Those patients with uncontrolled infection, other autoimmune disease, pregnancy or lactation were excluded. In making diagnoses, clinical symptoms, serum thyroxine and TRAb, thyroid ultrasound and orbital computed tomography were all used.

The source is an adult man with Graves' disease, either hyperthyroidism or ophthalmopathy (not recorded which). The chain combines TRBV9 with TRBJ2-5, with 8 nucleotides matching TRBD2. Input material: peripheral blood or thyroid tissue (not recorded which). CDR3 amino acids: CASSDPGGWETQYF. DNA for the CDR3: TGTGCCAGCAGCGATCCGGGAGGGTGGGAGACCCAGTACTTC.